The 14 T cell receptor beta chains listed next were all sequenced from one sample in a study of shared clonotypes between healthy human individuals. Generated by immunoSEQ multiplex PCR, the TCRdb table keeps only in-frame clones and is missing some. The sample shows some 580,000 clones, about 96% of them seen only once. Sequencing was performed on naive CD4+ T cells sorted from blood. The subset was: CD45RA+ positively selected. These receptors came from a woman aged 30 to 39 in good health.

The chain carries TRBV5-1 and TRBJ2-1; 8 bases fit TRBD2. This CDR3 region has 14 residues. Germline values: CDR1 SGHRS, CDR2 YFSETQ. V was pared by 4 bases and J by 5 bases, with 5 bases of the junction left unmatched. The CDR3 loop reads CASSTIAGNNEQFF. CDR3 bases: TGCGCCAGCAGCACGATAGCGGGAAACAATGAGCAGTTCTTC.

This rearrangement joins TRBV9 to TRBJ2-1; 10 bases align to TRBD2. The CDR3 is 17 amino acids. Trimming took 4 bases from V and 5 from J; bases not matched to a gene: 12. Germline values: CDR1 SGDLS, CDR2 YYNGEE. The CDR3 region has the DNA TGTGCCAGCAGCCCCCGCGGGGAGGGACTAGCGAACAATGAGCAGTTCTTC. Protein product: CASSPRGEGLANNEQFF. The complete variable domain, with remaining parts taken from reference TRBV9 and TRBJ2-1, reads DSGVTQTPKHLITATGQRVTLRCSPRSGDLSVYWYQQSLDQGLQFLIQYYNGEERAKGNILERFSAQQFPDLHSELNLSSLELGDSALYFCASSPRGEGLANNEQFFGPGTRLTVL.

The chain combines TRBV7-9 with TRBJ2-2; D gene unclear. V lost 5 bases to trimming and J lost 4 bases, with 8 bases between them. The CDR3 loop spans 13 amino acids. The germline V gene has CDR1 SEHNR and CDR2 FQNEAQ (reference sequence). The CDR3 region is CASSPLVTGELFF. Here the CDR3 DNA reads TGTGCCAGCAGCCCACTGGTCACCGGGGAGCTGTTTTTT.

This clone was detected only once. The V and J genes are TRBV6-5 and TRBJ1-1; 8 bases fit TRBD1. The V gene end was trimmed by 6 bases and the J gene end by 3 bases; junction bases not matched to a gene: 6. Germline lookup yields CDR1 MNHEY and CDR2 SVGAGI. This CDR3 comprises 14 residues. CDR3 in DNA: TGTGCCAGCAGCTTTGACAGGGGCGACACTGAAGCTTTCTTT. Translation: CASSFDRGDTEAFF.

This clone was counted once. This chain joins TRBV7-2 and TRBJ2-7; 7 bases fit TRBD2. This CDR3 contains 15 residues. V shed 3 bases, J shed 6 bases, and the junction held 11 bases outside the gene matches. Germline V gene data show CDR1 as SGHTA and CDR2 as FQGNSA. CDR3 loop: CASSFPGGTTLEQYF. In nucleotides, the CDR3 is TGTGCCAGCAGCTTCCCGGGAGGAACGACCCTCGAGCAGTACTTC.

The chain combines TRBV9 with TRBJ2-2, with TRBD2 matching 7 bases. J gave up 0 bases and V 0 bases, and 5 bases lay outside the gene matches. The germline V gene encodes CDR1 SGDLS and CDR2 YYNGEE. This CDR3 region has 17 residues. CDR3 region: CASSVVPSGSNTGELFF. The CDR3 nucleotides are TGTGCCAGCAGCGTAGTTCCTAGCGGATCGAACACCGGGGAGCTGTTTTTT.

The genes are TRBV29-1 and TRBJ2-3, with D perhaps TRBD2 (6 bases). The CDR3 length is 13 residues. CDR1 SQVTM and CDR2 ANQGSEA come from the germline V gene. V lost 2 bases and J 2 bases, leaving 8 bases between the germline ends. CDR3 DNA sequence: TGCAGCGTTGAAACTAGCCCCACAGATACGCAGTATTTT. This sequence encodes CSVETSPTDTQYF.

This rearrangement joins TRBV4-1 to TRBJ2-7; no reliable D call. Trimming cost V 5 bases and J 3 bases, with 11 bases left between them. The CDR3 loop spans 13 amino acids. Germline-derived CDR1 and CDR2 are MGHRA and YSYEKL. CDR3 residues: CASSRARNYEQYF. CDR3 bases: TGCGCCAGCAGCAGGGCGCGTAACTACGAGCAGTACTTC.

The chain uses TRBV7-8 and TRBJ1-2; D remains unclear. Germline V gene lookup returns CDR1 SGHVS and CDR2 FQNEAQ. This CDR3 region has 19 residues. Trimming removed 2 bases from V and 0 bases from J, with 22 bases in between. The DNA for the CDR3 is TGTGCCAGCAGCTTATTATCGGCTTATGTGGCAGAAACTAACTATGGCTACACCTTC. The encoded protein is CASSLLSAYVAETNYGYTF.

CDR3 sequence (DNA): TGTGCCAGCAGCTTAACGCACCTGATAAACGAGCAGTACTTC. This gives the protein CASSLTHLINEQYF. The V gene is TRBV7-3, the J gene TRBJ2-7; D unclear. The germline V and J ends were trimmed by 0 bases and 5 bases, with 11 bases remaining between them. Germline CDR1 SGHTA, CDR2 FQGTGA. The CDR3 sequence is 14 residues long.

The V and J genes are TRBV4-1 and TRBJ2-5, with D maybe TRBD2 (5 bases). This CDR3 is 19 amino acids long. The ends were cut back, 0 bases at V and 2 bases at J, with 22 bases in the middle. CDR1 is MGHRA, CDR2 YSYEKL, per germline. The CDR3 sequence is CASSQDLGVAGNPQETQYF. Written as DNA, the CDR3 is TGCGCCAGCAGCCAAGATCTCGGGGTGGCGGGTAATCCGCAAGAGACCCAGTACTTC.

This clone was picked up a small number of times. The chain links TRBV4-1 to TRBJ2-7; 10 positions agree with TRBD2. The CDR3 sequence is 15 residues long. Germline CDR1 reads MGHRA; CDR2 reads YSYEKL. The V segment lost 1 base and the J segment 3 bases; nucleotides outside the gene matches: 3. The chain's CDR3 is CASSQGTSGGYEQYF. DNA of the CDR3: TGCGCCAGCAGCCAAGGGACTAGCGGAGGCTACGAGCAGTACTTC.

DNA of the CDR3: TGTGTCAGACAAGCGACCCGGACCCCACCTCAAGAGACCCAGTACTTC. It codes for CVRQATRTPPQETQYF. The chain is built from TRBV7-5 and TRBJ2-5. TRBV7-5 is marked as a pseudogene. The CDR3 is 16 residues long.

This clone was seen just once. The chain carries TRBV18 and TRBJ2-3; unclear D gene. The CDR3 sequence is 15 residues long. Germline lookup yields CDR1 KGHSH and CDR2 LQKENI. Trimming stripped 6 bases from V and 0 bases from J, with 13 bases between. The CDR3 loop reads CASSRLGISTDTQYF. CDR3 nucleotide sequence: TGTGCCAGCTCTAGACTCGGCATAAGCACAGATACGCAGTATTTT.